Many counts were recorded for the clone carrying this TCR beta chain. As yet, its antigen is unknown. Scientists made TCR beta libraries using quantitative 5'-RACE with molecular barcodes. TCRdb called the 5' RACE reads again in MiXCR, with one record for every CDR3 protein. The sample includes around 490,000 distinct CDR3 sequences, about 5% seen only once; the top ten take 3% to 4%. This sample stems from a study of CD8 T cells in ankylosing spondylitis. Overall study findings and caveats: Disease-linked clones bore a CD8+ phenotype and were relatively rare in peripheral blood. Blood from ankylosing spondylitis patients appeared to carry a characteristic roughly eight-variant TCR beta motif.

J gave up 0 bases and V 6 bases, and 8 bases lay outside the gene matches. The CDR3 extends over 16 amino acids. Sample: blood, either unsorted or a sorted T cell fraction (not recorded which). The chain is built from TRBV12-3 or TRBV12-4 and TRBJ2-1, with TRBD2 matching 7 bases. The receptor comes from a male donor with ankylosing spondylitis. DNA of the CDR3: TGTGCCAGCAGAGAATGGGGGGGTAGCTCCTACAATGAGCAGTTCTTC. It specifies CASREWGGSSYNEQFF.